The clone carrying this TCR beta chain was observed at least ten times. The antigen is undetermined. This sample is part of a study of T-cell reconstitution after alpha-beta-depleted transplantation in children. Points from the study as a whole: From newly produced T cells came most of the T-cell counts and diversity one year after transplant.

Per the germline V gene, CDR1 is DFQATT and CDR2 is SNEGSKA (reference sequence). V lost 3 bases to trimming and J lost 1 base, with 8 bases between them. The CDR3 spans 13 residues. Preparation of the TCRbeta library used unique molecular identifiers. TCRdb itself ran the PCR reads through MiXCR, one entry per CDR3 protein. The sample has 550,000 to 600,000 distinct CDR3 sequences, about 23% seen once. Sample: PBMCs, mostly from graft donor cells, taken 360 days after TCRalphabeta/CD19-depleted stem cell transplant. This clonotype was obtained from a boy younger than two who had a stem cell transplant for acute myeloid leukemia, so the T cells may come from the graft donor. The chain combines TRBV20-1 with TRBJ2-3, with D uncertain. As DNA, the CDR3 is TGCAGTGCTAGGCCAGGAGGCACAGATACGCAGTATTTT. Its protein product is CSARPGGTDTQYF.